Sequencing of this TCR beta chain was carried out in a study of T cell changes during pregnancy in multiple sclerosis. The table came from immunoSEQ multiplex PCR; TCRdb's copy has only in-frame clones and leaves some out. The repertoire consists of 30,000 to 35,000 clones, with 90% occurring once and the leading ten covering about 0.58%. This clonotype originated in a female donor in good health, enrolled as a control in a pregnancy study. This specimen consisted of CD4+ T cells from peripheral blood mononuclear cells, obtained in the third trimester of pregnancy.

This CDR3 reads CASRPEGPISNQPQHF. The CDR3 nucleotides are TGTGCCAGCAGACCGGAGGGGCCGATTAGCAATCAGCCCCAGCATTTT. The chain has TRBV2 and TRBJ1-5; D possibly corresponds to TRBD1 (5 bases). Germline CDR1 reads SNHLY; CDR2 reads FYNNEI. V lost 6 bases and J 0 bases, leaving 15 bases between the germline ends. The CDR3 loop spans 16 amino acids.